Only one count was recorded for the clone carrying this T cell receptor (beta chain). The record originates from a study of T cell repertoires in aging, cancer and after chemotherapy. This CDR3 comprises 16 residues. J was trimmed by 2 bases and V by 4 bases; bases with no gene match: 6. The germline V gene has CDR1 DFQATT and CDR2 SNEGSKA (reference sequence). The template was genomic DNA from peripheral blood, not RNA. TRB rearrangements spanning V, D and J were amplified using mixed TRB-A/B primers. TCRdb redid the calling of the multiplex PCR reads with MiXCR, one entry per CDR3 protein. The sample has approximately 2,600 distinct CDR3 sequences; 58% are singletons.

The sample comprised blood. The clonotype originates from a human donor with a solid tumor. The chain combines TRBV20-1 with TRBJ1-5; the match to TRBD1 covers 12 bases. The CDR3 DNA reads TGCAGTGCTATGGGACAGGGGGCTGGGGGCAATCAGCCCCAGCATTTT. Its translation: CSAMGQGAGGNQPQHF.